This TCR beta chain was captured in a study of T cell clusters in autoimmune cytopenias. One tube held mixed TRB-A and TRB-B primer pools for touch-down PCR. After re-calling the multiplex PCR reads, TCRdb lists one entry per CDR3 protein, DNA absent. Its listing shows 7,000 to 7,500 distinct CDR3 sequences. Study-wide findings and caveats: Healthy donors had approximately 3.1-fold more exclusive TRB clusters than active autoimmune hepatitis patients.

Comment on this clonotype: Its antigen remains unidentified.

The CDR3 has 15 amino acids. TRB amplification used approximately 250 ng of peripheral blood genomic DNA. These data are also associated with another study on T cell repertoires in aging, cancer and after chemotherapy.

The receptor was derived from a human donor in good health. The chain links TRBV12-3 or TRBV12-4 to TRBJ2-1; TCRdb lists TRBD2, though no DNA is available to test this call. Sequencing was performed on peripheral blood. The CDR3 region is CASSPLAGGSNEQFF.